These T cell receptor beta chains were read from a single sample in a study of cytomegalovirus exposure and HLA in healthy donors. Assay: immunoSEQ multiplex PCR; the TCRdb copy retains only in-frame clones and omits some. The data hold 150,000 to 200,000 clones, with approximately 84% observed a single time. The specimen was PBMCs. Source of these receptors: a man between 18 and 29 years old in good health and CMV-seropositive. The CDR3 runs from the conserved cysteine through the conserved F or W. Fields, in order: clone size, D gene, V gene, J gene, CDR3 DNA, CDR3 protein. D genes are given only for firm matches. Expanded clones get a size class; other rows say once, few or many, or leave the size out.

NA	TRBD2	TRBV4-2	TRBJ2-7	TGTGCCAGCAGCCAGCTCCTAGCGGCCTTTTACGAGCAGTACTTC	CASSQLLAAFYEQYF
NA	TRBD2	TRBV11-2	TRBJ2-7	TGTGCCAGCAGCCCCGGTACTAGCGGGAGGCCAACTGGGTACGAGCAGTACTTC	CASSPGTSGRPTGYEQYF
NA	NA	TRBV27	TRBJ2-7	TGTGCCAGCAGTTTAGAGGGCACCAGTGCCTACGAGCAGTACTTC	CASSLEGTSAYEQYF
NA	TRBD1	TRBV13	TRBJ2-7	TGTGCCAGCACCAATGGGGACAGTAGGAACGAGCAGTACTTC	CASTNGDSRNEQYF
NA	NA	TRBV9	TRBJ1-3	TGTGCCAGCAGCGTAGATGGGAGATCCCGCATATATTTT	CASSVDGRSRIYF
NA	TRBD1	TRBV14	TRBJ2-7	TGTGCCAGCAGCCACTGGGACAGGGGAACCTACGAGCAGTACTTC	CASSHWDRGTYEQYF
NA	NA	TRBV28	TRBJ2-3	TGTGCCAGCAGTTCTACTAGCAGACTTAACACAGATACGCAGTATTTT	CASSSTSRLNTDTQYF
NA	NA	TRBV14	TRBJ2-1	TGTGCCAGCAGCCTCCCAGAAACCTACAATGAGCAGTTCTTC	CASSLPETYNEQFF
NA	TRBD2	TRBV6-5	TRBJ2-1	TGTGCCAGCAGTCCACCGGGACTACCGACCAATGAGCAGTTCTTC	CASSPPGLPTNEQFF
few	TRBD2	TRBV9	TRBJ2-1	TGTGCCAGCAGCACTAGCGGGGGGTCCCCTGGGTACAATGAGCAGTTCTTC	CASSTSGGSPGYNEQFF
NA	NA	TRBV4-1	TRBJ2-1	TGCGCCAGCAGCCAAGAAGAGTCAAGTGAGCAGTTCTTC	CASSQEESSEQFF
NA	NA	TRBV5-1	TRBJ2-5	TGCGCCAGCAGCCTCCTTCCCTTACAAGAGACCCAGTACTTC	CASSLLPLQETQYF
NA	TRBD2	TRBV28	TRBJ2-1	TGTGCCAGCAGCCTCCCGGGAGGGGGACAGTTCTTC	CASSLPGGGQFF
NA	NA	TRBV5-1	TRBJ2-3	TGCGCCAGCAGCTTGGATAGTCAAGTAGCAGATACGCAGTATTTT	CASSLDSQVADTQYF
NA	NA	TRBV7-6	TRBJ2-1	TGTGCCAGCAGCTCTACCCCCTACAATGAGCAGTTCTTC	CASSSTPYNEQFF
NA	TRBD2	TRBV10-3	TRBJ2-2	TGTGCCATCAGTGAGAATAGCGGGAGTAACACCGGGGAGCTGTTTTTT	CAISENSGSNTGELFF
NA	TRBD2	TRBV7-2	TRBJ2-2	TGTGCCAGCCCCCGGGAGGTGGCAGCCAACACCGGGGAGCTGTTTTTT	CASPREVAANTGELFF
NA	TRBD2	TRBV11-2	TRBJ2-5	TGTGCCAGCAGCCTAAGACTAGCGGGAGGGGAGACCCAGTACTTC	CASSLRLAGGETQYF
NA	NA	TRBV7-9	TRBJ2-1	TGTGCCAGCAGCTCAAAGGGGGGGCCCCTATACAATGAGCAGTTCTTC	CASSSKGGPLYNEQFF
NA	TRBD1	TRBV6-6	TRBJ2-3	TGTGCCAGCAGTTCCAGACAGGGCCTCGGGGATACGCAGTATTTT	CASSSRQGLGDTQYF
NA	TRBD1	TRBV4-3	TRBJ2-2	TGCGCCAGCAGCCAAGAAACGGCCGGGACAGGGTCACCCGGGGAGCTGTTTTTT	CASSQETAGTGSPGELFF
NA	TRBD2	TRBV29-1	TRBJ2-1	TGCAGCGTGGCCACCCCTTTAGCGGGTCCTTCCGCTTCCTACAATGAGCAGTTCTTC	CSVATPLAGPSASYNEQFF
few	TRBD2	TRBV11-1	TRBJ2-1	TGTGCCAGCAGCGAGACTAGCGGGGCCAGCAATGAGCAGTTCTTC	CASSETSGASNEQFF
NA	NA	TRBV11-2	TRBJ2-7	TGTGCCAGCAGCTTAGTTCCAACAAACTACGAGCAGTACTTC	CASSLVPTNYEQYF
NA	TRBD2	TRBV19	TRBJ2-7	TGTGCCAGCCGCGCTAGCGGGATGAGCGAGCAGTACTTC	CASRASGMSEQYF
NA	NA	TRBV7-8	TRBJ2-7	TGTGCCAGCAGCGGAGGGGTATCGACGATGGAGCAGTACTTC	CASSGGVSTMEQYF
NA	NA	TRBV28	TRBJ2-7	TGTGCCAGCAGCACCCAGGGGTTGTACGAGCAGTACTTC	CASSTQGLYEQYF
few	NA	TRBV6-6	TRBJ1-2	TGTGCCAGCAGTTACGGGGAGGACAGCGGGGCCGGCTACACCTTC	CASSYGEDSGAGYTF
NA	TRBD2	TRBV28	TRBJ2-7	TGTGCCAGCAGTTTAAGGTCTAGCGGGTTATACGAGCAGTACTTC	CASSLRSSGLYEQYF
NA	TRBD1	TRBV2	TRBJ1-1	TGTGCCAGCACCCGAGGTAGGGGGCTGAACACTGAAGCTTTCTTT	CASTRGRGLNTEAFF
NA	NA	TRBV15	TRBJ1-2	TGTGCCACCAGCAGAGATGGAACAGGGTATGATGGCTACACCTTC	CATSRDGTGYDGYTF
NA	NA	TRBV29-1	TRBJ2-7	TGCAGCGTCCCCGCCGGCGGGGAGCAGTACTTC	CSVPAGGEQYF
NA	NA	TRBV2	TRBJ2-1	TGTGCCAGCAGTGGGTTCGCAGGGATCAATGAGCAGTTCTTC	CASSGFAGINEQFF
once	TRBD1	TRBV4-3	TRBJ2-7	TGCGCCAGCAGCCAAGAGTGGACAGGGGTGAATTACGAGCAGTACTTC	CASSQEWTGVNYEQYF
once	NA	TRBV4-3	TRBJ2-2	TGCGCCAGCAGCCAATCGTTGGAGTCAGGGGAGCTGTTTTTT	CASSQSLESGELFF
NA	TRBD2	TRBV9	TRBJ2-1	TGTGCCAGCAGCGTGAGCGGGAGGGCCCAGAATGAGCAGTTCTTC	CASSVSGRAQNEQFF